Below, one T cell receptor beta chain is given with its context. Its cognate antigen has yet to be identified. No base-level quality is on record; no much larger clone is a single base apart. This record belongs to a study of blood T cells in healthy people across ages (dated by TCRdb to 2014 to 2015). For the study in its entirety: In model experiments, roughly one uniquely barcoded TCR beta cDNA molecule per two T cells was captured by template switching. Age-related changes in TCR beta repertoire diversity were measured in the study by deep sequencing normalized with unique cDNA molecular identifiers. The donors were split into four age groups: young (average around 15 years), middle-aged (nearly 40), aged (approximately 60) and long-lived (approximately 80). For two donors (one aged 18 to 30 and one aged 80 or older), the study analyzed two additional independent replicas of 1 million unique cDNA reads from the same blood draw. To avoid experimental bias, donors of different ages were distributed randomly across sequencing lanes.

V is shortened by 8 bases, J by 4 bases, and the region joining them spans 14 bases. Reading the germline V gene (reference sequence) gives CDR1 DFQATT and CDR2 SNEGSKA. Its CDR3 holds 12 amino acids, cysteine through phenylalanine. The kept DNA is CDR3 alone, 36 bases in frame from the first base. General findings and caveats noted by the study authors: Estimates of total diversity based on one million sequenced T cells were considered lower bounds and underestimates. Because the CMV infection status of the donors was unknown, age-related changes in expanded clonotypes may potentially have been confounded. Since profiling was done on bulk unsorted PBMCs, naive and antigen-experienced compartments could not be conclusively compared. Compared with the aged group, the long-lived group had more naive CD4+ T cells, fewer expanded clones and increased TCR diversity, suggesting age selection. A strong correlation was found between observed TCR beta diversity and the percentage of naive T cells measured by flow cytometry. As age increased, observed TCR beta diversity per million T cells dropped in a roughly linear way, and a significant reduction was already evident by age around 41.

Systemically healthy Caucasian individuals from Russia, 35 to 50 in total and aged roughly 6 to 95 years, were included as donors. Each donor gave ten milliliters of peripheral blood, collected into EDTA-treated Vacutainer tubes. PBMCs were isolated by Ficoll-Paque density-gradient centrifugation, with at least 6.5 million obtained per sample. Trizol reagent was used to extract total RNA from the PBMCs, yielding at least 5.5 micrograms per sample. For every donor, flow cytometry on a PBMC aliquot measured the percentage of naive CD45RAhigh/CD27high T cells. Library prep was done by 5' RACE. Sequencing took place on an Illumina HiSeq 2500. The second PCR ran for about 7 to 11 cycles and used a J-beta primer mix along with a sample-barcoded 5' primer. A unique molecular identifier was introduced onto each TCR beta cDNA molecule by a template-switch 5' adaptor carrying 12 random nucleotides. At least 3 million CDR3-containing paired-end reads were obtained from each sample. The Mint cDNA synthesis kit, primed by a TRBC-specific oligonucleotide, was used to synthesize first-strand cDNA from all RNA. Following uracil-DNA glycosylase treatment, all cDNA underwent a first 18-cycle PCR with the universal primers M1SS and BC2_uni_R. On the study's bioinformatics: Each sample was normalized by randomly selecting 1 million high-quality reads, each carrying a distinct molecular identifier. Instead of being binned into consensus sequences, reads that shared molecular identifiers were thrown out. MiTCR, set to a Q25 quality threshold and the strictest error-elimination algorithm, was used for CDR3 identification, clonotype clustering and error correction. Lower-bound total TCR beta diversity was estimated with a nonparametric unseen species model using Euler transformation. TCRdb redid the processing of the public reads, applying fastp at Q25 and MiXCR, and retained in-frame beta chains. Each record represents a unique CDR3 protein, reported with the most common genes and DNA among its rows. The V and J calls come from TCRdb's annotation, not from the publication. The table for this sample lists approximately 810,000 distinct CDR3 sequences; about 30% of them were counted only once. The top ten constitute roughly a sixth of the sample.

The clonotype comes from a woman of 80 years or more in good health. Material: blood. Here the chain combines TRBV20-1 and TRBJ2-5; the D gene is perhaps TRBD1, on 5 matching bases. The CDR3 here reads CSTALGPETQYF. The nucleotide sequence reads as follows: TGCAGTACAGCACTGGGGCCAGAGACCCAGTACTTC.